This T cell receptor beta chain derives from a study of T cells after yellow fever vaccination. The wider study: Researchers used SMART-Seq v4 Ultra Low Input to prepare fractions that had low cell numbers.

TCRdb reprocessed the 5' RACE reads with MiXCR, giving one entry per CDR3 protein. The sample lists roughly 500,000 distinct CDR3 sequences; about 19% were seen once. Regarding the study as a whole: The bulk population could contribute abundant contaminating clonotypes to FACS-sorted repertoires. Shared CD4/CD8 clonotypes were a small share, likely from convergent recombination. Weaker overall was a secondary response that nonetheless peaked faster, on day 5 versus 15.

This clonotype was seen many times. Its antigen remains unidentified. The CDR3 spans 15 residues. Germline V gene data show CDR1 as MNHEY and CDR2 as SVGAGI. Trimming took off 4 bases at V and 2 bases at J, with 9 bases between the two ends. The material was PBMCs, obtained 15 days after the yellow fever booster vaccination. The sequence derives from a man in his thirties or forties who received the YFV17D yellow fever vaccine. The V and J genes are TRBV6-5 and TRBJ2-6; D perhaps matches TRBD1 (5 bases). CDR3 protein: CASSSRVAGANVLTF. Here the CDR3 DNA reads TGTGCCAGCAGTTCCAGGGTAGCTGGGGCCAACGTCCTGACTTTC.